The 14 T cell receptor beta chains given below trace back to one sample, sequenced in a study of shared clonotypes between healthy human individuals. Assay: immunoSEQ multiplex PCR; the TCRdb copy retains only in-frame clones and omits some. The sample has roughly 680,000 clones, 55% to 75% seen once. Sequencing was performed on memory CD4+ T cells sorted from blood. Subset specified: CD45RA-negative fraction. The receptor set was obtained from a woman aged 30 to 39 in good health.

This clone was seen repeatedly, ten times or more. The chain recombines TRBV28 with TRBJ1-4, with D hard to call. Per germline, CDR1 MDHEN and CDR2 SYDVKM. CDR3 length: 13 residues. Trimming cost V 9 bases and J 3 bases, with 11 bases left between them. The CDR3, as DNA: TGTGCCAGTAACAGCCCCGCTAATGAAAAACTGTTTTTT. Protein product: CASNSPANEKLFF. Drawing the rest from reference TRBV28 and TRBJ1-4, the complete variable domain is DVKVTQSSRYLVKRTGEKVFLECVQDMDHENMFWYRQDPGLGLRLIYFSYDVKMKEKGDIPEGYSVSREKKERFSLILESASTNQTSMYLCASNSPANEKLFFGSGTQLSVL.

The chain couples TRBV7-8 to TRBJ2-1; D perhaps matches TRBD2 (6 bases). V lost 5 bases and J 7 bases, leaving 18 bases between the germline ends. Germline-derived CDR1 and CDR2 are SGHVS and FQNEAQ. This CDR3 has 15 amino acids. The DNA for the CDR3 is TGTGCCAGCAGCCCGGAGAGGGCGGGGAGTAATGAGCAGTTCTTC. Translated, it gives CASSPERAGSNEQFF.

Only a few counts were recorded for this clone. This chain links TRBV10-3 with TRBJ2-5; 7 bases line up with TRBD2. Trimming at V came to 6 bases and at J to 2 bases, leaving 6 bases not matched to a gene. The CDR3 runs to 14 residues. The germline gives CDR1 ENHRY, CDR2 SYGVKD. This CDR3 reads CAISVAGSQETQYF. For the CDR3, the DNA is TGTGCCATCAGCGTAGCGGGTTCTCAAGAGACCCAGTACTTC.

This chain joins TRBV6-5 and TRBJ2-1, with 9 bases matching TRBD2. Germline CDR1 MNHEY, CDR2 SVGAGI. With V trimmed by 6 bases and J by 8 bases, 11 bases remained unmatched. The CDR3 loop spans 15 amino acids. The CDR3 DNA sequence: TGTGCCAGCAGGATAGGCGGGAGGGCCGTGGATGAGCAGTTCTTC. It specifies CASRIGGRAVDEQFF.

DNA of the CDR3: TGTGCCAGCAGTTGGGACCACCAGGTCGCAGATACGCAGTATTTT. Protein: CASSWDHQVADTQYF. This rearrangement joins TRBV6-1 to TRBJ2-3; D tentatively fits TRBD1 or TRBD2 (5 bases each). V lost 5 bases and J lost 4, with 16 bases in between. Germline V gives CDR1 MNHNS, CDR2 SASEGT. The length of the CDR3 is 15 residues.

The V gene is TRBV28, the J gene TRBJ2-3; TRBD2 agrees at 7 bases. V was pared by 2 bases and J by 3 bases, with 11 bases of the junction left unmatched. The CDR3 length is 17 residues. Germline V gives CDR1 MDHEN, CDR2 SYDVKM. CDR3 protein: CASSLPPVAGATDTQYF. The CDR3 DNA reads TGTGCCAGCAGTTTACCCCCAGTGGCGGGAGCTACAGATACGCAGTATTTT.

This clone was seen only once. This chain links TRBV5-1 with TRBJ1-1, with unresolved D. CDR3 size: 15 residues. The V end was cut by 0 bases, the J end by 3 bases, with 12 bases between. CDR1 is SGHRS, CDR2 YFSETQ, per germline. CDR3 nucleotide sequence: TGCGCCAGCAGCTTGGTGCCCTCGGTCGACACTGAAGCTTTCTTT. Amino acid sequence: CASSLVPSVDTEAFF. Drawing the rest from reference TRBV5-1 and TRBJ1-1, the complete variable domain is KAGVTQTPRYLIKTRGQQVTLSCSPISGHRSVSWYQQTPGQGLQFLFEYFSETQRNKGNFPGRFSGRQFSNSRSEMNVSTLELGDSALYLCASSLVPSVDTEAFFGQGTRLTVV.

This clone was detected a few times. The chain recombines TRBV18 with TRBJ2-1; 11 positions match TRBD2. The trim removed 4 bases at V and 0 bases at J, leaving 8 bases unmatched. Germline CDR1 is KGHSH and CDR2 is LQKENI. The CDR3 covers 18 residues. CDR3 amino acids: CASSRAGLAVSSYNEQFF. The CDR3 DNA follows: TGTGCCAGCTCACGAGCGGGACTAGCGGTCAGCTCCTACAATGAGCAGTTCTTC.

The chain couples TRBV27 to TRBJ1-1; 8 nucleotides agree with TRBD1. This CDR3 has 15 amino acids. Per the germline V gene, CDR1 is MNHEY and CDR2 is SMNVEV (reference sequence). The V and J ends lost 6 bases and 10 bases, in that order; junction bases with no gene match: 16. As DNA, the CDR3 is TGTGCCAGCAGACCCGACGGACAGGGCCGCAGGGGAGCTTTCTTT. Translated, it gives CASRPDGQGRRGAFF.

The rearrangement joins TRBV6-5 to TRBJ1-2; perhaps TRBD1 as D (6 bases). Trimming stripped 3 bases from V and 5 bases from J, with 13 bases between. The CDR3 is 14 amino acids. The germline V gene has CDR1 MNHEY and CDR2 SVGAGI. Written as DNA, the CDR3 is TGTGCCAGCAGTTATTTTCAGGGGTCTTATGGCTACACCTTC. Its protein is CASSYFQGSYGYTF.

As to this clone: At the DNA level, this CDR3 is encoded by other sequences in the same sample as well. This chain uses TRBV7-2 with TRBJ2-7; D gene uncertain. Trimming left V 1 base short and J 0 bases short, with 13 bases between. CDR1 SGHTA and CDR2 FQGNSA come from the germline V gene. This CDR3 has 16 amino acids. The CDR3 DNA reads TGTGCCAGCAGCTTAGGAGGTGCAGTGAGCTCCTACGAGCAGTACTTC. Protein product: CASSLGGAVSSYEQYF.

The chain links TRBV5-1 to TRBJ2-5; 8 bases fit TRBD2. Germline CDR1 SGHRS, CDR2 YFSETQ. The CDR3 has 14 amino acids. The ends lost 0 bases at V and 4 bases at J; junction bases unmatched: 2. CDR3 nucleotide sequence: TGCGCCAGCAGCTTGGAGACTAGCGTAGAGACCCAGTACTTC. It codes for CASSLETSVETQYF.

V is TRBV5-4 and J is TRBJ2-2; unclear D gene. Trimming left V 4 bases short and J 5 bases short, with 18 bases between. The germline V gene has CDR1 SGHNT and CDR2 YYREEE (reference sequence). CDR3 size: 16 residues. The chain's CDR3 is CASSPKVGIGTGELFF. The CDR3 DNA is TGTGCCAGCAGCCCTAAAGTGGGTATTGGTACCGGGGAGCTGTTTTTT.

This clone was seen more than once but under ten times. CDR3 region: CASTGTGGYEQYF. The CDR3 nucleotides read TGTGCCAGCACCGGGACAGGGGGTTACGAGCAGTACTTC. The chain links TRBV6-1 to TRBJ2-7, with 11 bases lining up with TRBD1. The CDR3 spans 13 residues. Trimming took 7 bases from V and 4 from J; bases not matched to a gene: 3. In germline, CDR1 is MNHNS, CDR2 SASEGT.